Below, one T cell receptor beta chain is given with its context. PCR amplification relied on 60 Vbeta primers (plus 13 Jbeta primers). Here immunoSEQ multiplex PCR was the method, and the copy in TCRdb shows in-frame clones only, minus some. The sample contains under 140,000 clones, 78% of which appear only once. This specimen comes from a study of cytomegalovirus exposure and HLA in healthy donors. The CDR3 runs 11 residues. V was cut by 3 bases and J by 4 bases, with 5 bases left in between. Germline V gene lookup returns CDR1 SQVTM and CDR2 ANQGSEA. Sample: PBMCs. This TCR was sampled from a woman aged 25 to 39 in good health and CMV-seronegative. The V and J genes are TRBV29-1 and TRBJ2-3; D is unresolved. CDR3 DNA: TGCAGCGTTGATCTCTCAGATACGCAGTATTTT. It translates to CSVDLSDTQYF.